A selection of T cell receptor beta chains follows, all from one sample in a study of T cell responses to AZD1222 COVID-19 vaccine. The table came from immunoSEQ multiplex PCR; TCRdb's copy has only in-frame clones and leaves some out. The sample shows tens of thousands of clones, approximately 90% of them seen only once. The starting material was peripheral blood, obtained on day 0 of MenACWY control vaccination. Every receptor here comes from an adult in good health. The CDR3 runs from the conserved cysteine through the conserved F or W. Fields, in order: J gene, D gene, V gene, clone size, CDR3 protein, CDR3 DNA. A D gene is named only where the DNA matches it firmly. A row's size may be missing; if present it is once, few, many or a size class.

TRBJ1-4	NA	TRBV30	once	CAWSGPKKLFF	TGTGCCTGGAGTGGTCCCAAAAAACTGTTTTTT
TRBJ2-5	NA	TRBV18	once	CASSPVWQETQYF	TGTGCCAGCTCACCGGTGTGGCAAGAGACCCAGTACTTC
TRBJ2-2	TRBD2	TRBV9	NA	CASSVGVGGALNTGELFF	TGTGCCAGCAGCGTCGGGGTCGGGGGGGCCCTGAACACCGGGGAGCTGTTTTTT
TRBJ2-5	NA	TRBV6-5	NA	CASSNGVTAQVTQYF	TGTGCCAGCAGCAACGGGGTGACAGCCCAAGTCACCCAGTACTTC
TRBJ1-1	TRBD1	TRBV4-1	NA	CASSQGGDRSEAFF	TGCGCCAGCAGCCAAGGGGGGGACAGGAGCGAAGCTTTCTTT
TRBJ2-3	TRBD2	TRBV27	NA	CASSFGLAGPKDTQYF	TGTGCCAGCAGTTTTGGGCTAGCGGGACCGAAAGATACGCAGTATTTT
TRBJ1-5	TRBD1	TRBV6-5	NA	CASRTGTGGNQPQHF	TGTGCCAGCAGGACCGGGACAGGGGGCAATCAGCCCCAGCATTTT
TRBJ2-7	TRBD1	TRBV10-3	NA	CAISESDREVSYEQYF	TGTGCCATCAGTGAGTCGGACAGGGAAGTCTCCTACGAGCAGTACTTC
TRBJ1-3	NA	TRBV7-9	NA	CASSLDGTNTIYF	TGTGCCAGCAGCTTAGACGGGACGAACACCATATATTTT
TRBJ2-7	NA	TRBV29-1	NA	CSVGATGKNEQYF	TGCAGCGTTGGGGCGACAGGAAAGAACGAGCAGTACTTC
TRBJ1-1	TRBD1	TRBV6-5	NA	CASSFSRQGATEAFF	TGTGCCAGCAGTTTTTCTCGACAGGGGGCGACTGAAGCTTTCTTT